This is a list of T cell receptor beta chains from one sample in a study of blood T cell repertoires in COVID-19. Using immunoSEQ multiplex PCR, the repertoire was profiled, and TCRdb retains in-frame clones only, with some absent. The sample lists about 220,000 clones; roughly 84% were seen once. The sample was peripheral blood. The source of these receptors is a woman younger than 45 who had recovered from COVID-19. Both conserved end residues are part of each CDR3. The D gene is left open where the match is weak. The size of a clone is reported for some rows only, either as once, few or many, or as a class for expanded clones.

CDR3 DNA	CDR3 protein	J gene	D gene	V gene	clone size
TGTGCCAGCTCTCCCCACAGGCTAATGAACACTGAAGCTTTCTTT	CASSPHRLMNTEAFF	TRBJ1-1	.	TRBV2	.
TGCGCCAGCAGCTCGGATAGCGGGAGCACAGATACGCAGTATTTT	CASSSDSGSTDTQYF	TRBJ2-3	TRBD2	TRBV5-1	few
TGTGCCAGCAGGGAGGTGGTTAACACTGAAGCTTTCTTT	CASREVVNTEAFF	TRBJ1-1	.	TRBV28	few
TGTGCCAGCAGCTTAGGGACAGGGGTGAAAGAGACCCAGTACTTC	CASSLGTGVKETQYF	TRBJ2-5	TRBD1	TRBV7-3	.
TGTGCCAGCAGTTCGGGACAAAACACAGATACGCAGTATTTT	CASSSGQNTDTQYF	TRBJ2-3	.	TRBV7-3	.
TGTGCCAGCAGCCCTCGACAGGGGTTCACCGGGGAGCTGTTTTTT	CASSPRQGFTGELFF	TRBJ2-2	TRBD1	TRBV11-3	.
TGTGCCACCAGTAGCGGGGGCTCTGGGGCCAACGTCCTGACTTTC	CATSSGGSGANVLTF	TRBJ2-6	TRBD2	TRBV15	many
TGTGCCACCAGTGATTCCCTAGCCGCAGATACGCAGTATTTT	CATSDSLAADTQYF	TRBJ2-3	.	TRBV24-1	.
TGCGCCAGCAGCTGGCGGGGGAGCTACGAGCAGTACTTC	CASSWRGSYEQYF	TRBJ2-7	TRBD2	TRBV5-1	.
TGCAGCGTCCCGGACGGACTAGCGGGGGGACTGAACACCGGGGAGCTGTTTTTT	CSVPDGLAGGLNTGELFF	TRBJ2-2	TRBD2	TRBV29-1	.
TGTGCCAGTAATCCTTCAGGACAACCTGGAAACACCATATATTTT	CASNPSGQPGNTIYF	TRBJ1-3	.	TRBV19	.
TGTGCCAGCAGCCACCCAATGGCAGGAATACCCTACGAGCAGTACTTC	CASSHPMAGIPYEQYF	TRBJ2-7	.	TRBV4-2	.
TGTGCCAGCAGCTTACGGGGCTCTGGAAACACCATATATTTT	CASSLRGSGNTIYF	TRBJ1-3	.	TRBV13	.
TGTGCCAGCAGAGCGCGACTAGCGGGGCCGGTCGAGTATTTT	CASRARLAGPVEYF	TRBJ2-3	TRBD2	TRBV2	.
TGTGCCAGCAGTTCAGCCCCGAGACTAGCGGGATTTTCCTACAATGAGCAGTTCTTC	CASSSAPRLAGFSYNEQFF	TRBJ2-1	TRBD2	TRBV28	.
TGCGCCAGCAGCTTGCTGGGACTGGGGACCGGGGAGCTGTTTTTT	CASSLLGLGTGELFF	TRBJ2-2	.	TRBV5-1	.
TGCAGCGTTGAAGATCGGGGGGCAGGGGCTAATGAAAAACTGTTTTTT	CSVEDRGAGANEKLFF	TRBJ1-4	.	TRBV29-1	.
TGTGCCAGCAACATCCGCAGATCTGGGGCCAACGTCCTGACTTTC	CASNIRRSGANVLTF	TRBJ2-6	.	TRBV13	.
TGCGCCAGCAGCCAACCCCTGACTAGCGGGAGCCGCTACTCTGGGGCCAACGTCCTGACTTTC	CASSQPLTSGSRYSGANVLTF	TRBJ2-6	TRBD2	TRBV4-1	once
TGTGCCAGCAGCTCTAGCGGGAGGGCCTCCGAGCAGTACTTC	CASSSSGRASEQYF	TRBJ2-7	TRBD2	TRBV7-2	once
TGTGCCAGCAGCGTAGGACAGACTCAAGAGACCCAGTACTTC	CASSVGQTQETQYF	TRBJ2-5	.	TRBV9	.
TGTGCCAGCAGCTTAGTTCCCCGAAGCGACAATGAGCAGTTCTTC	CASSLVPRSDNEQFF	TRBJ2-1	.	TRBV7-9	.
TGTGCCAGCAGTGAAACAAGGTCTAGCGGAGGGTACGAGCAGTTCTTC	CASSETRSSGGYEQFF	TRBJ2-1	TRBD2	TRBV2	once
TGTGCCAGCAGTCCCCTTTGGACAGCGAACACTGAAGCTTTCTTT	CASSPLWTANTEAFF	TRBJ1-1	.	TRBV28	.
TGCGCCAGCAGCTCAAGCGGGAGGGCCGAGGAGACCCAGTACTTC	CASSSSGRAEETQYF	TRBJ2-5	TRBD2	TRBV5-1	.
TGTGCCAGCTCACCGGATTTACAGGTACTCAATGAGCAGTTCTTC	CASSPDLQVLNEQFF	TRBJ2-1	.	TRBV18	.
TGTGCCAGCAGTTACCCAGCGCCCGCGAACACCGGGGAGCTGTTTTTT	CASSYPAPANTGELFF	TRBJ2-2	.	TRBV6-5	.
TGTGCCAGCAGCCTTACTAGCGGGGAGACCCAGTACTTC	CASSLTSGETQYF	TRBJ2-5	TRBD2	TRBV7-9	.
TGCGCCAGCAGCTTAGGAGGGCGCACTGAAGCTTTCTTT	CASSLGGRTEAFF	TRBJ1-1	.	TRBV5-1	many
TGTGCCAGCAGTCCTACCCTTGATTCCCCGGATACGCAGTATTTT	CASSPTLDSPDTQYF	TRBJ2-3	.	TRBV5-4	.
TGTGCCAGTTCGAGGGGACTAGCGGGAGGGAGCACAGATACGCAGTATTTT	CASSRGLAGGSTDTQYF	TRBJ2-3	TRBD2	TRBV9	.
TGTGCCAGCAGCTTGGCCCAGGGTCACCCAGGCTACGAGCAGTACTTC	CASSLAQGHPGYEQYF	TRBJ2-7	.	TRBV5-6	.
TGTGCCAGCAGCTCGACAGGGTTAGGGGCCAACGTCCTGACTTTC	CASSSTGLGANVLTF	TRBJ2-6	TRBD1	TRBV5-4	.
TGCGCCAGCAGTGAGGTTGCGGGGAGCTCCTACAATGAGCAGTTCTTC	CASSEVAGSSYNEQFF	TRBJ2-1	.	TRBV10-1	.
TGTGCCAGCAGCCCTCTGGCGGGGGGTACCATTAATGAGCAGTTCTTC	CASSPLAGGTINEQFF	TRBJ2-1	TRBD2	TRBV4-2	once
TGTGCCTGGAGTGTAGGGGGCGGGGAGCTGTTTTTT	CAWSVGGGELFF	TRBJ2-2	.	TRBV30	.
TGTGCCAGCACCAGACAGGGGCCTGGAAATAATTCACCCCTCCACTTT	CASTRQGPGNNSPLHF	TRBJ1-6	TRBD1	TRBV27	.
TGTGCCAGCAGGGACAGGGGAGCAGATACGCAGTATTTT	CASRDRGADTQYF	TRBJ2-3	TRBD1	TRBV27	.
TGTGCCAGCAGTTTCCAGGGCGAAAAACTGTTTTTT	CASSFQGEKLFF	TRBJ1-4	.	TRBV28	once
TGTGCCAGCAGCCGGGAGGGGGAGCAGAACACTGAAGCTTTCTTT	CASSREGEQNTEAFF	TRBJ1-1	.	TRBV11-2	.
TGTGCCAGCAGTTACTACGGGACAGGGGGCGGGCAGCCCCAGCATTTT	CASSYYGTGGGQPQHF	TRBJ1-5	TRBD1	TRBV6-2/TRBV6-3	once
TGTGCCAGCAGCGATGGACTAGCGGGAGCCGGCACCGGGGAGCTGTTTTTT	CASSDGLAGAGTGELFF	TRBJ2-2	TRBD2	TRBV9	.
TGTGCCTGGACCCGGGGGGCCTCCTACAATGAGCAGTTCTTC	CAWTRGASYNEQFF	TRBJ2-1	.	TRBV30	.
TGTGCCAGCTCACGGGACAGTGAAGCTTTCTTT	CASSRDSEAFF	TRBJ1-1	TRBD1	TRBV18	few
TGCGCCAGCAGCTTGGCAGGGACTAGCGGGATCGGGTACGAGCAGTACTTC	CASSLAGTSGIGYEQYF	TRBJ2-7	TRBD2	TRBV5-1	once
TGTGCCAGCATGCCGACTAGCGGGAGTTCAAATGAGCAGTTCTTC	CASMPTSGSSNEQFF	TRBJ2-1	TRBD2	TRBV6-5	.
TGTGCCAGCAGCCTTTTCACTAGCGGAAGTGATACGCAGTATTTT	CASSLFTSGSDTQYF	TRBJ2-3	TRBD2	TRBV7-6	few
TGCGCCAGCAGGGCCTCAGGGACAGAAGAGCACGAGCAGTACTTC	CASRASGTEEHEQYF	TRBJ2-7	TRBD1	TRBV10-1	.
TGTGCCAGCCGACTCTCCCGGGAACAGTTATACAATGAGCAGTTCTTC	CASRLSREQLYNEQFF	TRBJ2-1	.	TRBV27	.
TGTGCCAGCAGTGCGACTAGCGGGAGTCTCGAGCAGTACTTC	CASSATSGSLEQYF	TRBJ2-7	TRBD2	TRBV6-4	few
TGTGCCAGCAGCTTGGGACAAATACCGAACACCGGGGAGCTGTTTTTT	CASSLGQIPNTGELFF	TRBJ2-2	.	TRBV5-5	.
TGTGCCAGCTCTCAAGCGGACCCCCGCTCCTACAATGAGCAGTTCTTC	CASSQADPRSYNEQFF	TRBJ2-1	.	TRBV18	once
TGTGCTAGTGGTTTAGAACTAGCAGGCACCGGGGAGCTGTTTTTT	CASGLELAGTGELFF	TRBJ2-2	.	TRBV12-5	once
TGTGCCACCAGTGATTTCCTAGCGCGTGAGCAGTACTTC	CATSDFLAREQYF	TRBJ2-7	.	TRBV24-1	.
TGTGCCAGCAGCTTGGATCAGGGAGGGTTCCTTAACGAGCAGTACTTC	CASSLDQGGFLNEQYF	TRBJ2-7	TRBD2	TRBV5-6	.
TGTGCCAGCAGCCAAGGGAAGGAGGCGGCGAGGAACACCATATATTTT	CASSQGKEAARNTIYF	TRBJ1-3	.	TRBV4-2	few
TGTGCCTGGAGCGAGGGCGGGGGTGAGCAGTTCTTC	CAWSEGGGEQFF	TRBJ2-1	TRBD2	TRBV30	.
TGTGCCAGCGGCTTTCCAGGGGGGGGGACTAGCGGGAGGTCCCGCTCCTACAATGAGCAGTTCTTC	CASGFPGGGTSGRSRSYNEQFF	TRBJ2-1	TRBD2	TRBV7-8	.
TGCGCCAGCAGTGCTGGCAGGACCGGGGAGCTGTTTTTT	CASSAGRTGELFF	TRBJ2-2	.	TRBV10-2	.